A selection of T cell receptor beta chains follows, all from one sample in a study of identical twins. MiXCR was run by TCRdb on the 5' RACE reads, yielding one entry per CDR3 protein. The table lists around 490,000 distinct CDR3 sequences, around 15% of them singletons. This same sample was also part of a study on yellow fever vaccine responses in identical twins.

Sequenced input: CD4+ T cells sorted from blood. All receptors come from a woman between 18 and 29 years old in good health. CDR3s include the opening cysteine and the closing phenylalanine or tryptophan. A D gene is named only where the DNA matches it firmly. Where a row states a size, it is once, few, many or the class of an expanded clone; other rows omit it.

>TRBD2|once|14|TRBV20-1|TRBJ2-1
TGCAGTGCTAGGGAGGGACTAGCGGGGTTTGAGCAGTTCTTC
CSAREGLAGFEQFF
>.|few|15|TRBV28|TRBJ1-1
TGTGCCAGCAGTTTCCCTCGCCCGAAGAACACTGAAGCTTTCTTT
CASSFPRPKNTEAFF
>TRBD2|few|11|TRBV2|TRBJ2-1
TGTGCCAGCAGTGTGAGCGGGACGCAGTTCTTC
CASSVSGTQFF
>.|.|11|TRBV2|TRBJ1-6
TGTGCCAGCAGGGAACAGGGACCCCTCCACTTT
CASREQGPLHF
>.|.|13|TRBV14|TRBJ1-1
TGTGCCAGCAGCCGAGGGGAGAACACTGAAGCTTTCTTT
CASSRGENTEAFF
>.|few|15|TRBV14|TRBJ2-2
TGTGCCAGCAGCCAAGGCCCCAGAAACACCGGGGAGCTGTTTTTT
CASSQGPRNTGELFF
>.|.|15|TRBV12-3/TRBV12-4|TRBJ1-1
TGTGCCAGCAGTTTAGGAGGTGGGGGTCGCACTGAAGCTTTCTTT
CASSLGGGGRTEAFF
>.|few|13|TRBV12-3/TRBV12-4|TRBJ1-5
TGTGCCAGCACCAGGGACCCAAATCAGCCCCAGCATTTT
CASTRDPNQPQHF
>TRBD2|few|15|TRBV11-2|TRBJ2-7
TGTGCCAGCAGCTCGGGACTAGCGGTTTTCTACGAGCAGTACTTC
CASSSGLAVFYEQYF
>TRBD2|.|15|TRBV5-5|TRBJ2-5
TGTGCCAGCAGCTCGACTAGCGGGGGAAGGGAGACCCAGTACTTC
CASSSTSGGRETQYF
>TRBD2|.|16|TRBV5-6|TRBJ2-3
TGTGCCAGCAGCTTGACATCCGGGACTAGCTACGATACGCAGTATTTT
CASSLTSGTSYDTQYF
>TRBD2|.|13|TRBV10-3|TRBJ2-3
TGTGCCATCACTAGCGGGAGCGCAGATACGCAGTATTTT
CAITSGSADTQYF
>.|.|15|TRBV4-1|TRBJ2-1
TGCGCCAGCAGCCAGGCCCGAGGACGAATCAATGAGCAGTTCTTC
CASSQARGRINEQFF
>.|.|11|TRBV2|TRBJ2-1
TGTGCCAGCAGTGCTAGCGCTTGGCAGTTCTTC
CASSASAWQFF
>.|few|14|TRBV5-5|TRBJ2-1
TGTGCCAGCAGCTTGGAGGGTATTAATTACGAGCAGTTCTTC
CASSLEGINYEQFF
>.|few|14|TRBV18|TRBJ2-1
TGTGCCAGCTCACCCAATATCCTAGCCCATGAGCAGTTCTTC
CASSPNILAHEQFF
>.|.|14|TRBV5-1|TRBJ1-2
TGCGCCAGCAGCTTGGGCGGGAGTATAGATGGCTACACCTTC
CASSLGGSIDGYTF
>TRBD2|few|15|TRBV9|TRBJ2-1
TGTGCCAGCAGGACTAGCGGAGGTCATTACAATGAGCAGTTCTTC
CASRTSGGHYNEQFF
>TRBD1|.|11|TRBV29-1|TRBJ1-1
TGCAGCGGGGGACAGGGGGCTGAAGCTTTCTTT
CSGGQGAEAFF
>TRBD2|few|17|TRBV4-2|TRBJ2-7
TGTGCCAGCAGCCAAGATCTTTCCGGGACTACCTCCTACGAGCAGTACTTC
CASSQDLSGTTSYEQYF
>TRBD2|.|17|TRBV20-1|TRBJ2-1
TGCAGTGCCCGCCGGACTAGCGGGGTGAGCTCCTACAATGAGCAGTTCTTC
CSARRTSGVSSYNEQFF
>.|many|13|TRBV12-3/TRBV12-4|TRBJ2-1
TGTGCCAGCAACTTGGGCTCCTACAATGAGCAGTTCTTC
CASNLGSYNEQFF
>.|.|13|TRBV29-1|TRBJ2-3
TGCAGCGTTGATGGGTTTAGAACAGATACGCAGTATTTT
CSVDGFRTDTQYF
>TRBD1|.|11|TRBV18|TRBJ2-1
TGTGCCAGCTCACCGGACAGGGGGCAGTTCTTC
CASSPDRGQFF
>TRBD2|.|14|TRBV20-1|TRBJ2-1
TGCAGTGCTGGAGCGGGAGGGCGTAGTGCTGAGCAGTTCTTC
CSAGAGGRSAEQFF
>TRBD1|few|15|TRBV5-1|TRBJ2-1
TGCGCCAGCAGCTTGGGGACAGGGGGCTGGGATGAGCAGTTCTTC
CASSLGTGGWDEQFF
>.|.|11|TRBV7-2|TRBJ2-3
TGTGCCAGCAGCTCCCTGAATACGCAGTATTTT
CASSSLNTQYF
>.|many|13|TRBV7-2|TRBJ2-7
TGTGCCAGCAGCTTCAACAGGGACAACGAGCAGTACTTC
CASSFNRDNEQYF
>.|few|11|TRBV29-1|TRBJ2-3
TGCAGCGTCGCCCCCACAGATACGCAGTATTTT
CSVAPTDTQYF
>.|few|16|TRBV5-1|TRBJ2-3
TGCGCCAGCAGCTCCCGTGACGGGGGAATCACAGATACGCAGTATTTT
CASSSRDGGITDTQYF
>.|.|13|TRBV29-1|TRBJ2-1
TGCAGCGCTGTGGGGCTAATTTACAATGAGCAGTTCTTC
CSAVGLIYNEQFF
>.|many|14|TRBV12-3/TRBV12-4|TRBJ1-5
TGTGCCAGCAGCCAAGACAGGCCGAATCAGCCCCAGCATTTT
CASSQDRPNQPQHF
>.|few|14|TRBV5-1|TRBJ2-2
TGCGCCAGCAGCTCGTCTCCGAACACCGGGGAGCTGTTTTTT
CASSSSPNTGELFF
>TRBD1|.|13|TRBV19|TRBJ1-2
TGTGCCAGTAGTAGGGACAGGGACCAGGGCTACACCTTC
CASSRDRDQGYTF
>TRBD1|.|17|TRBV12-3/TRBV12-4|TRBJ1-4
TGTGCCAGCAGGGCTCACAGAAGGGGGCTGGGTAATGAAAAACTGTTTTTT
CASRAHRRGLGNEKLFF
>.|.|14|TRBV29-1|TRBJ2-1
TGCAGCGTTGGAGGGTCCCGGGGCTACAATGAGCAGTTCTTC
CSVGGSRGYNEQFF
>.|.|17|TRBV5-1|TRBJ2-2
TGCGCCAGCAGCTTCTTACGGCCAGGGGAATACACCGGGGAGCTGTTTTTT
CASSFLRPGEYTGELFF
>.|many|16|TRBV29-1|TRBJ2-3
TGCAGCGTTGAGGTGTTTGGGAGGTCAGTTCCAGATACGCAGTATTTT
CSVEVFGRSVPDTQYF
>TRBD2|many|16|TRBV29-1|TRBJ2-2
TGCAGCGTTGCTGGGCGGGGGGCCGTAAACACCGGGGAGCTGTTTTTT
CSVAGRGAVNTGELFF